This T cell receptor beta chain was observed in a study of blood T cell repertoires in COVID-19. About the study: Samples representing acute and convalescent COVID-19 were sourced from the United States, Italy and Spain. The cDNA or gDNA used as material had been derived from T cells, B-cell-depleted T cells, or PBMCs.

This clone showed up just a few times. Assay: immunoSEQ multiplex PCR; the TCRdb copy retains only in-frame clones and omits some. The sample carries approximately 250,000 clones, 84% recorded once. This clonotype originated in a woman in her 40s who had recovered from COVID-19. Sequenced input: peripheral blood.

CDR3 loop: CARSLAVWRGTEAFF. In DNA form, the CDR3 reads TGTGCCAGAAGCTTGGCCGTGTGGAGGGGAACTGAAGCTTTCTTT. The J gene is TRBJ1-1, the V gene TRBV5-3; a possible D gene is TRBD1 (5 bases). TRBV5-3 is recorded as an ORF, its role being uncertain. V was clipped by 0 bases and J by 5 bases, with 14 bases between them. This CDR3 spans 15 amino acids.